The clone carrying this T cell receptor (beta chain) was counted at least ten times. Its antigen is unknown. The CDR3 sequence is 16 residues long. Germline values: CDR1 MGHRA, CDR2 YSYEKL. With 1 base removed from V and 7 bases from J, the gap between germline ends came to 14 bases. These data are taken from a study of T cell repertoires in cytomegalovirus infection. Turning to the study itself: Indications of both CMV infection and matching HLA type were provided by public TCR beta signatures.

TCRdb re-called the reads through MiXCR, storing one row per CDR3 protein. Among a few hundred thousand distinct CDR3 sequences listed, roughly 15% were seen once. Study results and limitations: Carriers of CMV and the relevant HLA type were discriminated by public TCR beta frequency. CMV-specific TCR beta clonotypes restricted by HLA-C dominated the ex vivo response.

The specimen sequenced was PBMCs. The TCR sequence derives from a human donor in good health (CMV status not recorded). Some clones in this sample may be carry-over from other donors' samples. The rearrangement uses TRBV4-1 and TRBJ1-6; D may be TRBD1 (6 bases). The CDR3 here is CASSQVPTGGNSPLHF. CDR3 nucleotide sequence: TGCGCCAGCAGCCAAGTACCGACAGGAGGCAATTCACCCCTCCACTTT.